These 3 T cell receptor beta chains originate from one sample sequenced in a study of T cell responses to AZD1222 COVID-19 vaccine (dated by TCRdb to 2020 to 2023). This specimen's time point label, interpreted: baseline before first vaccination. The library was generated by the immunoSEQ multiplex PCR assay. The table comes from immuneACCESS by way of TCRdb, which keeps in-frame sequences with V and J called. Part of the clones is missing from these tables; in studies checked, under half for an unresolved V gene and the rest for unknown reasons. Across this sample there are about 150,000 clones, with nearly 90% seen only once. Approximately 5.1% of the sample belongs to the ten largest clones. Sequencing was performed on peripheral blood, taken on day 0 of AZD1222 vaccination. These receptors all come from an adult in good health.

The chain is built from TRBV6-5 and TRBJ2-7; 7 positions match TRBD1. V lost 7 bases to trimming and J lost 6 bases; unmatched junction nucleotides: 15. In germline, CDR1 is MNHEY, CDR2 SVGAGI. The CDR3 is 15 amino acids. The CDR3: CASITRGGLGFEQYF. CDR3 DNA: TGTGCCAGCATTACACGAGGGGGCCTCGGGTTCGAGCAGTACTTC.

The V call is TRBV9, the J call TRBJ2-3; no firm D call. This CDR3 spans 13 amino acids. The V gene lost 4 bases and the J gene lost 2 bases, with 8 bases spanning the gap. The germline gives CDR1 SGDLS, CDR2 YYNGEE. The DNA of the CDR3 is TGTGCCAGCAGCCTAAGATTCACAGATACGCAGTATTTT. Encoded protein: CASSLRFTDTQYF.

The CDR3 loop is CASSLGTGRYEQYF. The CDR3, as DNA: TGTGCCAGCAGCTTAGGGACAGGGCGCTACGAGCAGTACTTC. The chain links TRBV11-3 to TRBJ2-7; 8 bases match TRBD1. Germline-derived CDR1 and CDR2 are SGHNT and YENEEA. V shed 1 base, J shed 3 bases, and the junction held 2 bases outside the gene matches. The CDR3 has 14 residues.